This TCR beta chain derives from a study of cytomegalovirus exposure and HLA in healthy donors. Study observations and caveats: The authors reported that TCR beta sequences could predict HLA-A and HLA-B alleles. These predictions were accurate for most subjects in the first cohort. There were approximately 150 TCR beta chains listed as cytomegalovirus-associated. Presence/absence analysis assumed near-uniform sequencing depth across donors.

Germline CDR1 MNHNS, CDR2 SASEGT. CDR3 size: 13 residues. Trimming took off 10 bases at V and 4 bases at J, with 16 bases between the two ends. PCR was performed using 60 Vbeta and 13 Jbeta primers. Profiling relied on immunoSEQ multiplex PCR, and the TCRdb table lists in-frame clones only, not all of them. The repertoire includes tens of thousands of clones, more than 75% of them detected once, and 10% sits in the top ten. In the case of this clone: As yet, its antigen is unknown.

The gene calls are TRBV6-1 and TRBJ1-2; the D gene is possibly TRBD1 (5 bases). This sequence originates from a human donor in good health. The material sequenced was PBMCs. CDR3 coding DNA: TGTGCCACCACTACAGGCCTGTCCTATGGCTACACCTTC. Protein product: CATTTGLSYGYTF.